Presented here are 23 T cell receptor beta chains from one specimen sequenced in a study of vaccination and CD4 T cells after COVID-19. The antigens these receptors bind are not known. At the Johns Hopkins FTIC core, DNA taken from cultured CD4+ T cells was sequenced by way of the Oncomine TCR Beta short-read assay. TCRdb passed the PCR reads through MiXCR, listing each CDR3 protein once. The sample has about 14,000 distinct CDR3 sequences; just under 65% are singletons. Sample treatment: approximately 9-day PBMC culture with coronavirus spike peptide pools or control peptides (ViraFEST assay). The specimen was CD4+ T cells from blood, cultured in vitro. These receptors were taken from a human donor who had recovered from COVID-19.

This rearrangement joins TRBV28 to TRBJ1-4, with 11 bases matching TRBD1. The CDR3 has 15 amino acids. V shed 7 bases, J shed 8 bases, and the junction held 9 bases outside the gene matches. In germline, CDR1 is MDHEN, CDR2 SYDVKM. The CDR3 loop reads CASIPGDRGDEKLFF. CDR3 coding DNA: TGTGCCAGCATCCCTGGGGACAGGGGGGACGAAAAACTGTTTTTT.

This clonotype was seen more than once but under ten times. The chain uses TRBV6-1 and TRBJ2-1, with D possibly matching TRBD1 (6 bases). Trimming cost V 10 bases and J 0 bases, with 19 bases left between them. The germline V gene encodes CDR1 MNHNS and CDR2 SASEGT. This CDR3 is 16 amino acids long. CDR3 in DNA: TGTGCCACCAGGGGAGCGGACGGAAGCTCCTACAATGAGCAGTTCTTC. Translating it yields CATRGADGSSYNEQFF.

V and J are TRBV6-2 or TRBV6-3 and TRBJ2-1; TRBD1 aligns across 10 bases. The CDR3 sequence is 17 residues long. Losses at the gene ends were 3 bases for V and 5 bases for J; bases not matched to a gene: 10. Germline V CDR1 and CDR2: MNHEY, SVGEGT. The CDR3 spells CASSYQAGQGLDNEQFF. The CDR3 nucleotides are TGTGCCAGCAGTTATCAGGCGGGACAGGGGCTCGACAATGAGCAGTTCTTC.

This chain uses TRBV21-1 with TRBJ2-5; whether TRBD1, the table's D call, matches the DNA was not checked. TRBV21-1 is annotated as a pseudogene. The CDR3 runs to 16 residues. CDR3 bases: TGTGCCAGCAACAGGGGTAGGGGCGGTCGGGGCGAGACCCAGTACTTC. Translating gives CASNRGRGGRGETQYF.

This rearrangement joins TRBV28 to TRBJ1-5; D is undetermined. CDR1 is MDHEN and CDR2 is SYDVKM in the germline V gene. This CDR3 contains 13 residues. Trimming removed 2 bases at V and 6 bases at J, with 8 bases between. The CDR3, as DNA: TGTGCCAGCAGTTTAAGAAGGATTCAGCCCCAGCATTTT. This translates into CASSLRRIQPQHF. The entire variable domain, with the rest obtained from reference TRBV28 and TRBJ1-5, is as follows: DVKVTQSSRYLVKRTGEKVFLECVQDMDHENMFWYRQDPGLGLRLIYFSYDVKMKEKGDIPEGYSVSREKKERFSLILESASTNQTSMYLCASSLRRIQPQHFGDGTRLSIL.

The V gene is TRBV15, the J gene TRBJ1-5; 9 nucleotides align to TRBD1. Germline CDR1 is LNHNV and CDR2 is YYDKDF (reference sequence). This CDR3 is built from 16 residues. V lost 1 base to trimming and J lost 4 bases; unmatched junction nucleotides: 5. This chain's CDR3 is CATSRGTGGRNQPQHF. The DNA of the CDR3 is TGTGCCACCAGCAGAGGTACAGGGGGCCGGAATCAGCCCCAGCATTTT. The entire variable domain, with the rest obtained from reference TRBV15 and TRBJ1-5, is as follows: DAMVIQNPRYQVTQFGKPVTLSCSQTLNHNVMYWYQQKSSQAPKLLFHYYDKDFNNEADTPDNFQSRRPNTSFCFLDIRSPGLGDTAMYLCATSRGTGGRNQPQHFGDGTRLSIL.

The gene calls are TRBV5-4 and TRBJ1-2; D not resolved. Germline loops: CDR1 SGHNT, CDR2 YYREEE (reference sequence). The ends were cut back, 4 bases at V and 0 bases at J, with 13 bases in the middle. CDR3 size: 15 residues. In DNA, the CDR3 is TGTGCCAGCAGCCCGGACCCCGTAGCTAACTATGGCTACACCTTC. The encoded protein is CASSPDPVANYGYTF.

With respect to this clonotype: Relative to the germline gene, one junction end is altered; a read error may explain this. The chain employs TRBV2 and TRBJ2-1, with D maybe TRBD1 (6 bases). Germline assignment: CDR1 SNHLY and CDR2 FYNNEI. The CDR3 spans 13 residues. The CDR3: CASTRGGSSQLLF. CDR3 nucleotide sequence: TGTGCCAGCACCCGAGGGGGTAGTAGCCAACTCCTCTTC. The variable domain in full, with the rest retrieved from reference TRBV2 and TRBJ2-1, is EPEVTQTPSHQVTQMGQEVILRCVPISNHLYFYWYRQILGQKVEFLVSFYNNEISEKSEIFDDQFSVERPDGSNFTLKIRSTKLEDSAMYFCASTRGGSSQLLFGPGTRLTVL.

CDR3 bases: TGTGCCAGCTCACCAGCTAGCGGGAACAATGAGCAGTTCTTC. Encoded protein: CASSPASGNNEQFF. The chain uses TRBV18 and TRBJ2-1; 9 nucleotides match TRBD2. The CDR3 loop spans 14 amino acids. V was pared by 2 bases and J by 5 bases, with 1 base of the junction left unmatched. Germline V gives CDR1 KGHSH, CDR2 LQKENI. The full variable domain, in which reference TRBV18 and TRBJ2-1 provide the parts outside the CDR3, is NAGVMQNPRHLVRRRGQEARLRCSPMKGHSHVYWYRQLPEEGLKFMVYLQKENIIDESGMPKERFSAEFPKEGPSILRIQQVVRGDSAAYFCASSPASGNNEQFFGPGTRLTVL.

The chain uses TRBV2 and TRBJ1-1, with a possible D match to TRBD1 (6 bases). Germline CDR1 reads SNHLY; CDR2 reads FYNNEI. Trimming cost V 9 bases and J 5 bases, with 13 bases left between them. CDR3 size: 12 residues. For the CDR3, the DNA is TGTGCCAGTAGAAAACAGGGAACTGAAGCTTTCTTT. Amino acids: CASRKQGTEAFF.

This rearrangement joins TRBV19 to TRBJ2-3; D is ambiguous. This CDR3 spans 13 amino acids. From germline, CDR1 is LNHDA and CDR2 SQIVND (reference sequence). The germline V and J ends were trimmed by 3 bases and 4 bases, with 8 bases remaining between them. The CDR3 loop reads CASSIPPSDTQYF. The CDR3 bases are TGTGCCAGTAGTATCCCACCTTCAGATACGCAGTATTTT.

This chain joins TRBV9 and TRBJ1-1, with no clear D. The germline V gene has CDR1 SGDLS and CDR2 YYNGEE. V was trimmed by 4 bases and J by 5 bases, leaving 24 bases between them. The CDR3 spans 17 residues. CDR3 in amino acids: CASSLEDLPGGSTEAFF. The CDR3 DNA follows: TGTGCCAGCAGCCTAGAGGATTTACCTGGAGGGTCGACTGAAGCTTTCTTT.

The chain carries TRBV20-1 and TRBJ1-5; 7 positions agree with TRBD1. Germline V gene lookup returns CDR1 DFQATT and CDR2 SNEGSKA (reference sequence). CDR3 length: 16 amino acids. Trimming cost V 4 bases and J 0 bases; bases outside gene matches: 9. CDR3: CSAKGTARHSNQPQHF. Written as DNA, the CDR3 is TGCAGTGCTAAAGGGACAGCACGCCATAGCAATCAGCCCCAGCATTTT.

In its sample, this clonotype ranks as large. CDR3 nucleotides: TGTGCCAGCAGCTCAGTGGGACTAGCGGGAGCGTACACCGGGGAGCTGTTTTTT. This encodes CASSSVGLAGAYTGELFF. The gene calls are TRBV7-8 and TRBJ2-2; 14 nucleotides align to TRBD2. The CDR3 totals 18 residues. In germline, CDR1 is SGHVS, CDR2 FQNEAQ. V was pared by 4 bases and J by 3 bases, with 7 bases of the junction left unmatched.

This chain joins TRBV20-1 and TRBJ2-7; tentatively, D is TRBD2 (5 bases). Trimming took off 6 bases at V and 5 bases at J, with 11 bases between the two ends. CDR3 length equals 11 residues. Germline CDR1 and CDR2: DFQATT and SNEGSKA (reference sequence). The DNA of the CDR3 is TGCAGTGCCGCGGGCACCCACGAGCAGTACTTC. The encoded protein is CSAAGTHEQYF.

This rearrangement joins TRBV29-1 to TRBJ1-2, with D tentatively TRBD1 (5 bases). V gave up 3 bases and J gave up 7 bases, with 12 bases separating them. The CDR3 covers 12 residues. Germline values: CDR1 SQVTM, CDR2 ANQGSEA. The CDR3 sequence: CSVEAGRGGYTF. In nucleotides, the CDR3 is TGCAGCGTTGAGGCAGGGCGCGGTGGCTACACCTTC. The whole variable domain, filled in from reference TRBV29-1 and TRBJ1-2, reads SAVISQKPSRDICQRGTSLTIQCQVDSQVTMMFWYRQQPGQSLTLIATANQGSEATYESGFVIDKFPISRPNLTFSTLTVSNMSPEDSSIYLCSVEAGRGGYTFGSGTRLTVV.

This rearrangement joins TRBV4-1 to TRBJ2-5, with D tentatively TRBD1 (5 bases). The CDR3 length is 13 residues. The ends were cut back, 4 bases at V and 3 bases at J, with 9 bases in the middle. Germline V gene sequence: CDR1 MGHRA, CDR2 YSYEKL. CDR3 loop: CASSPFREETQYF. In nucleotides, the CDR3 is TGCGCCAGCAGCCCCTTCAGGGAAGAGACCCAGTACTTC.

This clonotype was detected only a few times. The chain recombines TRBV19 with TRBJ1-5, with D possibly matching TRBD1 (6 bases). From germline, CDR1 is LNHDA and CDR2 SQIVND (reference sequence). Trimming left V 8 bases short and J 11 bases short, with 19 bases between. The CDR3 is 13 residues long. The CDR3 sequence: CASQQGPRLAQHF. The CDR3 coding sequence is TGTGCCAGTCAACAGGGCCCTAGATTGGCCCAGCATTTT.

V usage is TRBV6-1 and J usage is TRBJ2-3, with 7 bases lining up with TRBD1. This CDR3 has 15 residues. Per germline, CDR1 MNHNS and CDR2 SASEGT. The J segment lost 2 bases and the V segment lost 5 bases, leaving 7 bases of the junction unmatched. The CDR3 here is CASSLYGTVTDTQYF. The DNA of the CDR3 is TGTGCCAGCAGTCTATACGGGACAGTCACAGATACGCAGTATTTT.

This clonotype turned up a few times. The chain combines TRBV24-1 with TRBJ1-5; TRBD1 might be the D (5 bases). Trimming took 5 bases from V and 4 from J, leaving 11 bases between them. There are 14 residues in the CDR3. The germline V gene has CDR1 KGHDR and CDR2 SFDVKD. This CDR3 is CATSAHGANQPQHF. The DNA for the CDR3 is TGTGCCACCAGTGCCCACGGGGCTAATCAGCCCCAGCATTTT.

V and J are TRBV2 and TRBJ1-1; 7 nucleotides line up with TRBD1. With V trimmed by 4 bases and J by 5 bases, 7 bases remained unmatched. The CDR3 sequence is 14 residues long. Looked up from germline, CDR1 is SNHLY and CDR2 is FYNNEI. The CDR3 spells CASSADREGTEAFF. The DNA of the CDR3 is TGTGCCAGCAGTGCCGACAGGGAGGGAACTGAAGCTTTCTTT.

J is TRBJ1-2 and V is TRBV30; D ambiguous. The CDR3 is 11 amino acids. In germline, CDR1 is GTSNPN, CDR2 SVGIG (reference sequence). V was clipped by 1 base and J by 9 bases, with 9 bases between them. CDR3 DNA sequence: TGTGCCTGGAGTGCTCGGATAAGCTACACCTTC. Translated, it gives CAWSARISYTF.

V and J are TRBV28 and TRBJ1-2, with TRBD1 matching 8 bases. Looked up from germline, CDR1 is MDHEN and CDR2 is SYDVKM. The CDR3 sequence is 12 residues long. J gave up 5 bases and V 7 bases, and 3 bases lay outside the gene matches. In nucleotides, the CDR3 is TGTGCCAGCACAGGGGGCGGGTATGGCTACACCTTC. Its protein product is CASTGGGYGYTF.